Here is one T cell receptor beta chain with its context. Naive CD8 cells, CD45RO-negative and positively selected for CCR7, excluded terminally differentiated effector memory CD45RA+ cells. This sample is part of a study of shared clonotypes between healthy human individuals. Study overall: A couple of female and a few male donors aged 18 to 49 were enrolled.

CDR3 length: 18 residues. In germline, CDR1 is GTSNPN, CDR2 SVGIG (reference sequence). Trimming cost V 4 bases and J 3 bases; bases outside gene matches: 14. Measured with immunoSEQ multiplex PCR; TCRdb has only the in-frame clones, and not every one. Among roughly 2.1 million clones, roughly 91% were seen once, and the ten largest hold roughly 1.8%. Sequencing used naive CD8+ T cells from PBMCs. The chain recombines TRBV30 with TRBJ2-6, with 8 bases lining up with TRBD2. The receptor was derived from a man between 18 and 29 years old in good health. Some clones in this sample may be carry-over from other donors' samples. CDR3 region: CAWTVQAGALSGANVLTF. CDR3 bases: TGTGCCTGGACCGTCCAAGCGGGAGCTTTGAGTGGGGCCAACGTCCTGACTTTC.